These T cell receptor beta chains were read from a single sample in a study of T-cell reconstitution after alpha-beta-depleted transplantation in children. TCRdb reprocessed the PCR reads via MiXCR and lists one record per CDR3 protein. Of hundreds of thousands of distinct CDR3 sequences listed, around 9.5% are singletons. The sample here was PBMCs from the stem cell graft donor, taken from the stem cell graft. These receptors all come from a human donor who donated a stem cell graft to a child with acute lymphoblastic leukemia. Each CDR3 is given with its conserved first and last residue. A D gene is named only where the DNA matches it firmly. The size of a clone is reported for some rows only, either as once, few or many, or as a class for expanded clones.

d_call: .
v_call: TRBV7-2
clone_size: .
j_call: TRBJ1-1
cdr3_length: 13
cdr3_aa: CASSLATVTEAFF
cdr3_nt: TGTGCCAGCAGCTTAGCTACGGTTACTGAAGCTTTCTTT

d_call: .
v_call: TRBV7-2
clone_size: .
j_call: TRBJ1-1
cdr3_length: 12
cdr3_aa: CASSPLNTEAFF
cdr3_nt: TGTGCCAGCAGCCCACTAAACACTGAAGCTTTCTTT

d_call: .
v_call: TRBV27
clone_size: many
j_call: TRBJ2-2
cdr3_length: 15
cdr3_aa: CASRHTGTNTGELFF
cdr3_nt: TGTGCCAGCAGGCATACCGGGACGAACACCGGGGAGCTGTTTTTT

d_call: .
v_call: TRBV19
clone_size: .
j_call: TRBJ2-5
cdr3_length: 17
cdr3_aa: CASSIGPGQTYQETQYF
cdr3_nt: TGTGCCAGTAGTATAGGACCGGGCCAAACGTACCAAGAGACCCAGTACTTC

d_call: .
v_call: TRBV6-1
clone_size: .
j_call: TRBJ1-2
cdr3_length: 14
cdr3_aa: CASSHEQGRLGYTF
cdr3_nt: TGTGCCAGCAGTCATGAACAGGGTCGCCTTGGCTACACCTTC

d_call: .
v_call: TRBV3-1
clone_size: many
j_call: TRBJ1-4
cdr3_length: 13
cdr3_aa: CASSLYTNEKLFF
cdr3_nt: TGTGCCAGCAGCCTTTACACTAATGAAAAACTGTTTTTT

d_call: .
v_call: TRBV5-1
clone_size: .
j_call: TRBJ2-1
cdr3_length: 15
cdr3_aa: CASSLSGVPYNEQFF
cdr3_nt: TGCGCCAGCAGCTTGTCGGGGGTCCCCTACAATGAGCAGTTCTTC

d_call: .
v_call: TRBV5-6
clone_size: many
j_call: TRBJ2-3
cdr3_length: 16
cdr3_aa: CASSLRLVSSTDTQYF
cdr3_nt: TGTGCCAGCAGCTTGCGACTAGTGTCGTCCACAGATACGCAGTATTTT

d_call: TRBD2
v_call: TRBV20-1
clone_size: few
j_call: TRBJ2-4
cdr3_length: 18
cdr3_aa: CSATYQNERGLILGIQYF
cdr3_nt: TGCAGTGCAACGTACCAAAATGAGCGGGGACTCATCTTGGGGATTCAGTACTTC

d_call: .
v_call: TRBV7-2
clone_size: many
j_call: TRBJ2-7
cdr3_length: 14
cdr3_aa: CASSLAWDLVEQYF
cdr3_nt: TGTGCCAGCAGCTTAGCGTGGGATTTGGTCGAGCAGTACTTC

d_call: TRBD2
v_call: TRBV15
clone_size: .
j_call: TRBJ2-1
cdr3_length: 14
cdr3_aa: CATSRVAGGPEQFF
cdr3_nt: TGTGCCACCAGCAGAGTAGCGGGGGGGCCTGAGCAGTTCTTC

d_call: .
v_call: TRBV20-1
clone_size: few
j_call: TRBJ1-4
cdr3_length: 15
cdr3_aa: CSASVAWGTNEKLFF
cdr3_nt: TGCAGTGCCAGCGTCGCTTGGGGAACTAATGAAAAACTGTTTTTT

d_call: TRBD2
v_call: TRBV12-3/TRBV12-4
clone_size: .
j_call: TRBJ2-3
cdr3_length: 14
cdr3_aa: CASRRGAGADTQYF
cdr3_nt: TGTGCCAGCAGGCGGGGGGCAGGGGCAGATACGCAGTATTTT

d_call: .
v_call: TRBV29-1
clone_size: few
j_call: TRBJ2-3
cdr3_length: 11
cdr3_aa: CSVTSTDTQYF
cdr3_nt: TGCAGCGTGACTAGCACAGATACGCAGTATTTT

d_call: TRBD1
v_call: TRBV5-1
clone_size: many
j_call: TRBJ1-2
cdr3_length: 14
cdr3_aa: CASSRDREWYGYTF
cdr3_nt: TGCGCCAGCAGTCGTGACAGGGAATGGTATGGCTACACCTTC

d_call: .
v_call: TRBV20-1
clone_size: many
j_call: TRBJ2-1
cdr3_length: 14
cdr3_aa: CSAGFRAGDNEQFF
cdr3_nt: TGCAGTGCCGGATTCAGGGCAGGGGACAATGAGCAGTTCTTC

d_call: .
v_call: TRBV5-5
clone_size: many
j_call: TRBJ1-5
cdr3_length: 15
cdr3_aa: CASSLVQGNYQPQHF
cdr3_nt: TGTGCCAGCAGCTTGGTCCAAGGGAATTATCAGCCCCAGCATTTT

d_call: .
v_call: TRBV6-1
clone_size: few
j_call: TRBJ1-6
cdr3_length: 17
cdr3_aa: CASSQLFDGIGNSPLHF
cdr3_nt: TGTGCCAGCAGTCAACTATTTGACGGGATAGGGAATTCACCCCTCCACTTT

d_call: TRBD2
v_call: TRBV7-2
clone_size: many
j_call: TRBJ2-2
cdr3_length: 17
cdr3_aa: CASSPSRGGMNTGELFF
cdr3_nt: TGTGCCAGCAGCCCTTCCCGGGGAGGGATGAACACCGGGGAGCTGTTTTTT

d_call: TRBD2
v_call: TRBV12-3/TRBV12-4
clone_size: .
j_call: TRBJ2-1
cdr3_length: 17
cdr3_aa: CAFNSGGPDISLHEQFF
cdr3_nt: TGTGCCTTCAATTCGGGGGGGCCTGATATTAGCCTCCATGAGCAGTTCTTC

d_call: TRBD2
v_call: TRBV10-3
clone_size: .
j_call: TRBJ2-5
cdr3_length: 15
cdr3_aa: CATSAGGGYQETQYF
cdr3_nt: TGTGCCACCTCGGCTGGCGGGGGGTACCAAGAGACCCAGTACTTC

d_call: .
v_call: TRBV7-8
clone_size: many
j_call: TRBJ2-2
cdr3_length: 15
cdr3_aa: CASTGAGIAVGELFF
cdr3_nt: TGTGCCAGCACTGGGGCGGGGATAGCTGTCGGGGAGCTGTTTTTT

d_call: TRBD1
v_call: TRBV29-1
clone_size: .
j_call: TRBJ2-3
cdr3_length: 15
cdr3_aa: CSVEATGIGTDTQYF
cdr3_nt: TGCAGCGTTGAGGCGACAGGGATTGGTACAGATACGCAGTATTTT

d_call: .
v_call: TRBV5-1
clone_size: few
j_call: TRBJ1-5
cdr3_length: 15
cdr3_aa: CASSLVEKMTQPQHF
cdr3_nt: TGCGCCAGCAGCTTGGTGGAGAAAATGACTCAGCCCCAGCATTTT

d_call: .
v_call: TRBV3-1
clone_size: many
j_call: TRBJ1-3
cdr3_length: 12
cdr3_aa: CASSQEGTTIYF
cdr3_nt: TGTGCCAGCAGCCAAGAGGGCACCACCATATATTTT

d_call: .
v_call: TRBV20-1
clone_size: few
j_call: TRBJ2-1
cdr3_length: 14
cdr3_aa: CSAESGDPYNEQFF
cdr3_nt: TGCAGTGCTGAGTCGGGGGACCCCTACAATGAGCAGTTCTTC

d_call: TRBD1
v_call: TRBV29-1
clone_size: many
j_call: TRBJ2-2
cdr3_length: 18
cdr3_aa: CSVGSRSDRGPGTGELFF
cdr3_nt: TGCAGCGTTGGGTCTCGCTCGGACAGGGGGCCGGGCACCGGGGAGCTGTTTTTT

d_call: .
v_call: TRBV19
clone_size: .
j_call: TRBJ2-6
cdr3_length: 13
cdr3_aa: CASSPDGANVLTF
cdr3_nt: TGTGCCAGTAGTCCAGACGGGGCCAACGTCCTGACTTTC

d_call: .
v_call: TRBV20-1
clone_size: few
j_call: TRBJ2-7
cdr3_length: 12
cdr3_aa: CSADRDSTEQYF
cdr3_nt: TGCAGTGCCGACAGGGACTCGACCGAGCAGTACTTC

d_call: .
v_call: TRBV20-1
clone_size: .
j_call: TRBJ2-5
cdr3_length: 9
cdr3_aa: CSAHETQYF
cdr3_nt: TGCAGTGCTCATGAGACCCAGTACTTC

d_call: TRBD2
v_call: TRBV20-1
clone_size: many
j_call: TRBJ2-2
cdr3_length: 14
cdr3_aa: CSCSGGADTGELFF
cdr3_nt: TGCAGTTGCAGCGGGGGGGCGGACACCGGGGAGCTGTTTTTT

d_call: TRBD1
v_call: TRBV29-1
clone_size: few
j_call: TRBJ2-3
cdr3_length: 15
cdr3_aa: CSVVPGGVGTDTQYF
cdr3_nt: TGCAGCGTTGTTCCAGGGGGTGTGGGCACAGATACGCAGTATTTT